The sequence of this T cell receptor (beta chain) was determined in a study of blood T cell repertoires in COVID-19. Study at large: PBMCs, B-cell-depleted T cells, or T cells provided the cDNA or gDNA that made up the material.

Measured with immunoSEQ multiplex PCR; TCRdb has only the in-frame clones, and not every one. The sample yields about 310,000 clones, over 75% seen once. In germline, CDR1 is SGHDN, CDR2 FVKESK. With 1 base clipped from V and 4 bases from J, the junction kept 9 bases outside the gene matches. There are 18 residues in the CDR3. This clone was seen a handful of times. Sequencing used peripheral blood. The chain has TRBV14 and TRBJ2-4, with 11 positions matching TRBD2. This TCR derives from a middle-aged man with active or convalescent COVID-19. The CDR3 DNA is TGTGCCAGCAGCCAAGGCCCTATAGCGGGGGGGCGGAAAAACATTCAGTACTTC. Translation: CASSQGPIAGGRKNIQYF.